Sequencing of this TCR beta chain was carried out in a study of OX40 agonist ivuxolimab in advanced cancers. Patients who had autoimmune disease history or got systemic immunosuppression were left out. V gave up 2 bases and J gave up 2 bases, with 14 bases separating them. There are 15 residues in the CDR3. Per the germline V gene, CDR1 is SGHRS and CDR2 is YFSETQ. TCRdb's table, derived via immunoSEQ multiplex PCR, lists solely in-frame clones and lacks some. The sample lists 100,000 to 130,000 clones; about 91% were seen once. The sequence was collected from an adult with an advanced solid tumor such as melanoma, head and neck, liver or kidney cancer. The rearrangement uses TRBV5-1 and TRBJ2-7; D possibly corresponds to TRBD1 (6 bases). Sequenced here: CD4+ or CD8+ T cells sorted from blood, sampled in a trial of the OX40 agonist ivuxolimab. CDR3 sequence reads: CASSFEASGAYEQYF. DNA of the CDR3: TGCGCCAGCAGCTTCGAGGCCTCAGGGGCCTACGAGCAGTACTTC.